The sequence of this T cell receptor (beta chain) was determined in a study of blood T cell repertoires in COVID-19. Study at large: The analysed material was cDNA or gDNA that came from T cells, B-cell-depleted T cells, or PBMCs.

The CDR3 length is 13 residues. Between the trimmed V and J ends, which lost 4 bases and 1 base, there was a span of 8 bases. Germline values: CDR1 ENHRY, CDR2 SYGVKD. Using immunoSEQ multiplex PCR, the repertoire was profiled, and TCRdb retains in-frame clones only, with some absent. This repertoire shows over 350,000 clones, 87% found once; its top ten account for roughly a tenth. Source material: PBMCs or T cells enriched from blood (not recorded which). The TCR originated in a woman aged 50 to 60 who had recovered from COVID-19. The J gene is TRBJ2-7, the V gene TRBV10-3; D might be TRBD1 (6 bases). CDR3 sequence reads: CAISVTGSYEQYF. The CDR3 nucleotides are TGTGCCATCAGTGTTACAGGGTCCTACGAGCAGTACTTC.